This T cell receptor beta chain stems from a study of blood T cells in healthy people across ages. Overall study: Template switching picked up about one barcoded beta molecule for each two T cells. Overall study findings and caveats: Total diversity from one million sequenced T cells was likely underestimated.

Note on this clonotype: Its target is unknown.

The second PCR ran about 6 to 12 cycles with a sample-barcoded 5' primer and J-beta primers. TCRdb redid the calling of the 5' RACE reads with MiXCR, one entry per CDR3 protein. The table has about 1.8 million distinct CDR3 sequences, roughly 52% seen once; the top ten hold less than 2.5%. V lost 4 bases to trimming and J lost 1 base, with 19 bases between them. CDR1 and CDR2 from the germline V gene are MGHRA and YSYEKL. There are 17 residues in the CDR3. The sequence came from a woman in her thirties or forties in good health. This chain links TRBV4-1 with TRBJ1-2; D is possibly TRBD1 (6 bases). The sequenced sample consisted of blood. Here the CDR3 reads CASSPPDRTALNYGYTF. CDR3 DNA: TGCGCCAGCAGCCCTCCCGATCGGACAGCGCTTAACTATGGCTACACCTTC.